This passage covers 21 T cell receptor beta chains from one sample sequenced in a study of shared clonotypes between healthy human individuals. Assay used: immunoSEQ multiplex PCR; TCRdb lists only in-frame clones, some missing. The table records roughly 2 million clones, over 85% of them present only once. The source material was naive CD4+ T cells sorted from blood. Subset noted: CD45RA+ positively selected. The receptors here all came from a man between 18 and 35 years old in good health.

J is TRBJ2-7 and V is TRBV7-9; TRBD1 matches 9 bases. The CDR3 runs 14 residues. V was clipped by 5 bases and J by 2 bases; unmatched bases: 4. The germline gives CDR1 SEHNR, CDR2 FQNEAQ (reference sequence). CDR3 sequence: CASSTGTGPYEQYF. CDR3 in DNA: TGTGCCAGCAGCACCGGGACAGGGCCCTACGAGCAGTACTTC.

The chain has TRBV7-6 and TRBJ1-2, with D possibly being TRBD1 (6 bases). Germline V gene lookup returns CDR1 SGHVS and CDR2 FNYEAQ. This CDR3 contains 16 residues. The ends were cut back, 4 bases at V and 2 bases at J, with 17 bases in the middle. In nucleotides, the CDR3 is TGTGCCAGCAGCTCTGTTAGGGGACAATCGAACTATGGCTACACCTTC. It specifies CASSSVRGQSNYGYTF. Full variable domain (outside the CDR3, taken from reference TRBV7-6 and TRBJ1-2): GAGVSQSPRYKVTKRGQDVALRCDPISGHVSLYWYRQALGQGPEFLTYFNYEAQQDKSGLPNDRFSAERPEGSISTLTIQRTEQRDSAMYRCASSSVRGQSNYGYTFGSGTRLTVV.

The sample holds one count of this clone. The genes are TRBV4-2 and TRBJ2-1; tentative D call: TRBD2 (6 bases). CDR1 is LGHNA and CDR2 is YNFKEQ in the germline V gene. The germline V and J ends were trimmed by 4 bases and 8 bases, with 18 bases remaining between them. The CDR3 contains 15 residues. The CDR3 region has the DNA TGTGCCAGCAGCCTAGGGACTGGCATAAGGGATGAGCAGTTCTTC. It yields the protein CASSLGTGIRDEQFF.

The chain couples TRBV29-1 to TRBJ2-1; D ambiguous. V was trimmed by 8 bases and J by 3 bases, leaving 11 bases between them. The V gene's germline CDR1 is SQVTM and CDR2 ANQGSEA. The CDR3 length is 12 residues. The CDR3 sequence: CSPRTDYNEQFF. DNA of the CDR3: TGCAGCCCCCGAACAGACTACAATGAGCAGTTCTTC.

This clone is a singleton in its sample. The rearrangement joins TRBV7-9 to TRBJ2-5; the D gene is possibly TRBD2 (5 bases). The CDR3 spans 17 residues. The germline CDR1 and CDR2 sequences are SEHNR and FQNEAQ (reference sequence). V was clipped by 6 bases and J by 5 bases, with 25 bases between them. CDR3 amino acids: CASSTSGTGISGETQYF. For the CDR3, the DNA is TGTGCCAGCAGTACCTCGGGTACGGGAATAAGTGGGGAGACCCAGTACTTC.

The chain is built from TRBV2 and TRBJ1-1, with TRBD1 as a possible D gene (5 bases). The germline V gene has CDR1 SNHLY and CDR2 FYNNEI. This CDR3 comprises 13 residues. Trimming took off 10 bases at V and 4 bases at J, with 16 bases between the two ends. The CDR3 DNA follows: TGTGCCATGGGAGGGGAAGCGGTCACTGAAGCTTTCTTT. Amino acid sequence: CAMGGEAVTEAFF.

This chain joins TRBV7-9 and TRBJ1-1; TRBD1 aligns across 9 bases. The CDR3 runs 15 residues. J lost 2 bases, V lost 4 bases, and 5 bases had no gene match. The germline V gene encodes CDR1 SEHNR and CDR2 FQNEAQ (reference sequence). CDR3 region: CASSSEGQGNTEAFF. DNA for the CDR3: TGTGCCAGCAGCTCGGAGGGACAGGGAAACACTGAAGCTTTCTTT.

In DNA, the CDR3 is TGCGCCAGCAGTGAGAATCCGACAGGGCCCGGAGAAGCTTTCTTT. Its translation: CASSENPTGPGEAFF. The V gene is TRBV10-1, the J gene TRBJ1-1; 7 bases are shared with TRBD1. J was trimmed by 8 bases and V by 2 bases; bases with no gene match: 11. CDR1 and CDR2 (germline): WNHNN, SYGVQD (reference sequence). This CDR3 spans 15 amino acids.

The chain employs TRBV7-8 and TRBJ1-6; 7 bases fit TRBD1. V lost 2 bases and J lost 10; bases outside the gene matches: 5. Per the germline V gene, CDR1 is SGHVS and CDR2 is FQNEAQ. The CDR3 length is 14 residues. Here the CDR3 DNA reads TGTGCCAGCAGCTTAACAGGGGAGGGGTCACCCCTCCACTTT. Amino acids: CASSLTGEGSPLHF.

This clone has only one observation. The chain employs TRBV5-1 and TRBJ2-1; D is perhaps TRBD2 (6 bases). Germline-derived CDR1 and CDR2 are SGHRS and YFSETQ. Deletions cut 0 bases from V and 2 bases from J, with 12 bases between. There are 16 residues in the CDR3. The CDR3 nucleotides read TGCGCCAGCAGCTTGGTTGGAGGGACCCCCTACAATGAGCAGTTCTTC. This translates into CASSLVGGTPYNEQFF.

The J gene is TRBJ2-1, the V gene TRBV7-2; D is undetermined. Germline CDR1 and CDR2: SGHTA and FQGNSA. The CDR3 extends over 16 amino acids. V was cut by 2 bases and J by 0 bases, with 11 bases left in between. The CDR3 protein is CASSLIGPTSYNEQFF. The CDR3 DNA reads TGTGCCAGCAGCTTAATCGGGCCTACCTCCTACAATGAGCAGTTCTTC.

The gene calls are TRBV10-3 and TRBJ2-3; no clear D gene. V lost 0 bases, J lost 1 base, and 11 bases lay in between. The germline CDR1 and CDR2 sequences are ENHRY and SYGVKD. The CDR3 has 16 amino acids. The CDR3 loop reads CAISESDRAGTDTQYF. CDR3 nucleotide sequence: TGTGCCATCAGTGAGTCGGATCGTGCAGGCACAGATACGCAGTATTTT.

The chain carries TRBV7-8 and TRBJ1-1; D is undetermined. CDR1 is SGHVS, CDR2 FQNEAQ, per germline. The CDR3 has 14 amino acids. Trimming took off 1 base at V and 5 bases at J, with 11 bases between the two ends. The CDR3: CASSLDARGTEAFF. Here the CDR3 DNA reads TGTGCCAGCAGCTTAGACGCTAGAGGTACTGAAGCTTTCTTT.

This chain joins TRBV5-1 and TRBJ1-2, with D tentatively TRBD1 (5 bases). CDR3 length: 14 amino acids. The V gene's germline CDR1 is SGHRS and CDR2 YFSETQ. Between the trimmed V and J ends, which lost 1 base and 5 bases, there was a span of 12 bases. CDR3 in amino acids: CASSLIGGGYGYTF. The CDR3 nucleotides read TGCGCCAGCAGCTTGATTGGGGGAGGGTATGGCTACACCTTC.

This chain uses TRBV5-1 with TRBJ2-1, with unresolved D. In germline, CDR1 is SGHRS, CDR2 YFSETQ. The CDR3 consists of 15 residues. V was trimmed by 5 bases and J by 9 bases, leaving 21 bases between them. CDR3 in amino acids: CASRGKGKGRTEQFF. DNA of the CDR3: TGCGCCAGCAGAGGTAAGGGTAAAGGTAGGACTGAGCAGTTCTTC.

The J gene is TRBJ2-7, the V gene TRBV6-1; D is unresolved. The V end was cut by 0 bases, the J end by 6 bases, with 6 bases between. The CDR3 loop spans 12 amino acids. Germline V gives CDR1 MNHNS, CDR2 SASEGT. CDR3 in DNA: TGTGCCAGCAGTGAAGCGAACAGCGAGCAGTACTTC. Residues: CASSEANSEQYF.

CDR3 coding DNA: TGCAGCGTGGGATCGAGCAATCAGCCCCAGCATTTT. Translated, it gives CSVGSSNQPQHF. The chain combines TRBV29-1 with TRBJ1-5; D remains unclear. The V gene's germline CDR1 is SQVTM and CDR2 ANQGSEA. V was clipped by 6 bases and J by 1 base, with 7 bases between them. CDR3 size: 12 residues.

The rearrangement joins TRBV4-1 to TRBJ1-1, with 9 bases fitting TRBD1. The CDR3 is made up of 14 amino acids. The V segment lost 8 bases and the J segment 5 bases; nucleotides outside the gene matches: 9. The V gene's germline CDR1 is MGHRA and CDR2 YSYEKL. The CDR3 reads CASRKGQGRTEAFF. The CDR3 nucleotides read TGCGCCAGCCGGAAAGGACAGGGGAGGACTGAAGCTTTCTTT.

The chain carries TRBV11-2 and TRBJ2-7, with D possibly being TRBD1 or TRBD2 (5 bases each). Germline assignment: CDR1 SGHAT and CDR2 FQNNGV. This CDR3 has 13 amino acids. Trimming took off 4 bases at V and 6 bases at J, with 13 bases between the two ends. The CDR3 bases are TGTGCCAGCAGCTGGGGACGTCAGGGCGAGCAGTACTTC. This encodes CASSWGRQGEQYF.

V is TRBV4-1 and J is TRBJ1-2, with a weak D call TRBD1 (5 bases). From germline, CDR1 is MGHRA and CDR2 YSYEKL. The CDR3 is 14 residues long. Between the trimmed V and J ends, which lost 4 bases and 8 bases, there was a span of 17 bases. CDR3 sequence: CASSPIQESRGYTF. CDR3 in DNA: TGCGCCAGCAGCCCGATACAGGAGTCGAGAGGCTACACCTTC.

The CDR3 loop reads CAVKGGNYNQPQHF. Here the CDR3 DNA reads TGTGCCGTAAAGGGAGGGAATTACAATCAGCCCCAGCATTTT. The chain has TRBV6-1 and TRBJ1-5; no clear D. This CDR3 has 14 residues. Germline V CDR1 and CDR2: MNHNS, SASEGT. V was pared by 11 bases and J by 3 bases, with 17 bases between.